The sequence of this T cell receptor (beta chain) was determined in a study of control samples from healthy donors and cancer patients. Libraries were prepared by immunoSEQ multiplex PCR; TCRdb keeps only in-frame clonotypes and omits some of them. The sample includes fewer than 150,000 clones, approximately 90% seen only once; the top ten take about 7.2%. Germline V gene sequence: CDR1 SQVTM, CDR2 ANQGSEA. The CDR3 length is 14 residues. The V gene end was trimmed by 3 bases and the J gene end by 1 base; junction bases not matched to a gene: 4. Sequenced sample: blood. The source is a woman aged 18-29 years in good health. The V gene is TRBV29-1, the J gene TRBJ1-2, with 8 bases identical to TRBD1. The CDR3 DNA reads as TGCAGCGTTGACAGGGGGCTCGTTAACTATGGCTACACCTTC. Protein product: CSVDRGLVNYGYTF. The full variable domain, completed using reference TRBV29-1 and TRBJ1-2, is SAVISQKPSRDICQRGTSLTIQCQVDSQVTMMFWYRQQPGQSLTLIATANQGSEATYESGFVIDKFPISRPNLTFSTLTVSNMSPEDSSIYLCSVDRGLVNYGYTFGSGTRLTVV.